This T cell receptor (beta chain) was found in a study of shared clonotypes between healthy human individuals. Germline CDR1 MNHNS, CDR2 SASEGT. This CDR3 spans 15 amino acids. This clone appeared once. A junction boundary mismatches the germline segment, possibly from a read error. About 30,000 T cell genomes, or approximately 280 ng DNA, went into unsorted PBMC replicate PCRs. Clones were sequenced by immunoSEQ multiplex PCR, and TCRdb holds only the in-frame ones, with some missing. The data contain more than 400,000 clones, more than 75% of them singletons. The TCR comes from a middle-aged woman in good health. Some clones in this sample may be carry-over from other donors' samples. The rearrangement uses TRBV6-1 and TRBJ2-1; D may match TRBD1 or TRBD2 (5 bases each). The sequenced sample consisted of PBMCs. The CDR3 DNA sequence: TGTGCCATCAGTGAGAAGGGACCCGGTGTCAGTGAGCAGTTCTTC. As protein: CAISEKGPGVSEQFF.